The sequence of this TCR beta chain was determined in a study of cytomegalovirus exposure and HLA in healthy donors. Study-level results: When analyzed later, a missense DCLRE1C variant was found to be linked to TCR beta V- and J-gene trimming. An assumption of roughly uniform sequencing depth across donors underlay the presence/absence analyses.

This clone was observed a few times. The antigen is unknown. The PCR made use of 60 Vbeta and 13 Jbeta primers. Clones were read by immunoSEQ multiplex PCR, and TCRdb kept only the in-frame ones, dropping some. The sample holds about 130,000 clones, around 9% seen once. V lost 6 bases and J lost 5; bases outside the gene matches: 3. Germline values: CDR1 MNHEY, CDR2 SVGAGI. The CDR3 is 13 residues long. Sample: PBMCs. J is TRBJ1-5 and V is TRBV6-5; TRBD1 matches at 8 bases. The origin of this receptor is a woman aged 40 to 50 in good health and CMV-seropositive. The CDR3 DNA reads TGTGCCAGCAGGGGACAGGCCTATCAGCCCCAGCATTTT. Protein sequence: CASRGQAYQPQHF.